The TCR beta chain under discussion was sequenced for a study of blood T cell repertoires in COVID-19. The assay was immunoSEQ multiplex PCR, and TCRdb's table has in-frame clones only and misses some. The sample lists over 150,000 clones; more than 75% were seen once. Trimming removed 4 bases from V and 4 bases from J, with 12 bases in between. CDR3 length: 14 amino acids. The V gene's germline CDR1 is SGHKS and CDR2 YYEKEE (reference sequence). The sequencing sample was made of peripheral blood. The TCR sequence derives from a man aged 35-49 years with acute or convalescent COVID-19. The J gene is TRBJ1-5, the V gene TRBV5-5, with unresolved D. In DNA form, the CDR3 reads TGTGCCAGCAGCCATCACATACAAAATCAGCCCCAGCATTTT. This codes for CASSHHIQNQPQHF.